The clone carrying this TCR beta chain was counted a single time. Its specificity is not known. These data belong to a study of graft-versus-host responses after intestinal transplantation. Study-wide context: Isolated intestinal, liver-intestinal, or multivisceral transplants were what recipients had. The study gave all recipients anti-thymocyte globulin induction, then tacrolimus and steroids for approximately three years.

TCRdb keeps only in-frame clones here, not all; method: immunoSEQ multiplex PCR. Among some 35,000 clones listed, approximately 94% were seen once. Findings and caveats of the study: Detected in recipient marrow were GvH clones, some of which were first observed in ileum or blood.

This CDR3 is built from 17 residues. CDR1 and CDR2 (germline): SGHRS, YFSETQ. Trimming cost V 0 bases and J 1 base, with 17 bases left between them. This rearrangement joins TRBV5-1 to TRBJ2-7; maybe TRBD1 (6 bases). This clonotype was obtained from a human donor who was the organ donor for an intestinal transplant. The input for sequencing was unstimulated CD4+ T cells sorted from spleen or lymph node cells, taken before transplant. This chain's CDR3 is CASSLVFQGRGSYEQYF. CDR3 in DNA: TGCGCCAGCAGCTTGGTCTTCCAGGGGCGAGGGTCCTACGAGCAGTACTTC.